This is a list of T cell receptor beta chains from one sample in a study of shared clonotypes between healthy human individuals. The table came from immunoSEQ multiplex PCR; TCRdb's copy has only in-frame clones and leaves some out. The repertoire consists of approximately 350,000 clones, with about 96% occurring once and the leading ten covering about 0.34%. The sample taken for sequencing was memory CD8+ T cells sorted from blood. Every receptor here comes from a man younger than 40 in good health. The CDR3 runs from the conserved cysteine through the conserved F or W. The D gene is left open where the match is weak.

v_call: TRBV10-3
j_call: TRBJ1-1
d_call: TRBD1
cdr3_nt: TGTGCCATCAGTCCGGGACAGGAATCCGTGAACACTGAAGCTTTCTTT
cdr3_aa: CAISPGQESVNTEAFF

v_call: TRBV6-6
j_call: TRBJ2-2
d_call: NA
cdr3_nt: TGTGCCAGCAGTTACTCTAGACTCCCTTTGGACGGGGAGCTGTTTTTT
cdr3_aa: CASSYSRLPLDGELFF

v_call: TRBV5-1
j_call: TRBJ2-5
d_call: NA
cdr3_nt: TGCGCCAGCAGCAAAAAAGACCCCCAAGTGGTGACCCAGTACTTC
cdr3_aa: CASSKKDPQVVTQYF

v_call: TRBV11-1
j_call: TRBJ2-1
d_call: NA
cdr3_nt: TGTGCCAGCAGCTTAGGAGCGGATGAGCAGTTCTTC
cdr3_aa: CASSLGADEQFF

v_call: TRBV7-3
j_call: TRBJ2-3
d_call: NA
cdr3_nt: TGTGCCAGCAGCCTCTCCGGGAGACCCACAGATACGCAGTATTTT
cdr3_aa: CASSLSGRPTDTQYF

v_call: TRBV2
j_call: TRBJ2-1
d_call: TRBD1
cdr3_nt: TGTGCCAGCAGTGGGACAGGGGACCATGAGCAGTTCTTC
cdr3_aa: CASSGTGDHEQFF

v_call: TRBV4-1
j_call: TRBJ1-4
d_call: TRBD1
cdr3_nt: TGCGCCAGCAGCCAAGTTCCTATCGGGACAGTCGAAAAACTGTTTTTT
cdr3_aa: CASSQVPIGTVEKLFF

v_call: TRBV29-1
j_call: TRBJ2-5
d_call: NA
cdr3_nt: TGCAGCGTTGCCCAGAGGATAGAGACCCAGTACTTC
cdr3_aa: CSVAQRIETQYF

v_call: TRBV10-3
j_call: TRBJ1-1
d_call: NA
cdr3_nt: TGTGCCATCAGTGAGGCGGGGAGCCCCACTGAAGCTTTCTTT
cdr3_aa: CAISEAGSPTEAFF

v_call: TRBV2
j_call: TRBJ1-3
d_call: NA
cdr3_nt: TGTGCCAGCAGCCTCTTGCCGGACAGCTCTGGAAACACCATATATTTT
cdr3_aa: CASSLLPDSSGNTIYF

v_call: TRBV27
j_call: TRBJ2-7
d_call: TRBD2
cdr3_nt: TGTGCCAGCAGTTCCCATAGCGGGAGCCGCATCGTCTACGAGCAGTACTTC
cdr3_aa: CASSSHSGSRIVYEQYF

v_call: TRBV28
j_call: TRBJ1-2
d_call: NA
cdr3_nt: TGTGCCAGCAGTCCCCCAGTACCAATAGGGGTCTATGGCTACACCTTC
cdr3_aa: CASSPPVPIGVYGYTF

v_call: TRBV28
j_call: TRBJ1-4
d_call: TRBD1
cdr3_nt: TGTGCCAGCAGTTTACTGGACAGGATCGAAAAACTGTTTTTT
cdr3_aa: CASSLLDRIEKLFF

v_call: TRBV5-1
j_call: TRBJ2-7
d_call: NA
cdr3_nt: TGCGCCAGCAGCTGGGGTCTTTTCTACGAGCAGTACTTC
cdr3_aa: CASSWGLFYEQYF